The sample holds many counts of the clone carrying this T cell receptor (beta chain). Its antigen is unknown. Germline V lookup: CDR1 SGHTA, CDR2 FQGNSA. Trimming took off 1 base at V and 5 bases at J, with 14 bases between the two ends. This CDR3 is 15 amino acids long. Each CDR3 protein is one row after TCRdb ran MiXCR on the reads. The sample yields some 600,000 distinct CDR3 sequences, 24% seen once. This sample is drawn from a study of T cell repertoires in cytomegalovirus infection. About the study: Shared public TCR beta signatures pointed to both CMV infection and a matching HLA type.

The study, taken as a whole, reports: Within the response measured ex vivo, HLA-C-restricted CMV-specific TCR beta clonotypes were dominant. Frequencies of public TCR beta families were cumulated, and this identified carriers of CMV plus the relevant HLA.

This sequence originates from a human donor in good health (CMV status not recorded). Some clones in this sample may be carry-over from other donors' samples. The rearrangement uses TRBV7-2 and TRBJ2-5; D not resolved. The material sequenced was CD8+ T cells from PBMCs. CDR3 coding DNA: TGTGCCAGCAGCTTAGGAGCTAGTACGAGGGAGACCCAGTACTTC. Amino acids: CASSLGASTRETQYF.